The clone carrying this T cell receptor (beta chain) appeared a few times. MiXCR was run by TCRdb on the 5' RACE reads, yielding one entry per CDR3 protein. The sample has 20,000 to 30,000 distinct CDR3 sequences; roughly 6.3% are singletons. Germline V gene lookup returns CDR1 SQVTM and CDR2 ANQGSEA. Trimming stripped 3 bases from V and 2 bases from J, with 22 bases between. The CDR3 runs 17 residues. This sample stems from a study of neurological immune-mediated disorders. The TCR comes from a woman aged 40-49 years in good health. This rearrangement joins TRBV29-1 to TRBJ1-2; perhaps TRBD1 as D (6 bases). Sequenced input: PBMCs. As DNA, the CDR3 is TGCAGCGTTGATTTAGTGTTTTCGGGGGGCGGAAACTATGGCTACACCTTC. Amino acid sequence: CSVDLVFSGGGNYGYTF. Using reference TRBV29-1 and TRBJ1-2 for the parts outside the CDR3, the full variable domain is SAVISQKPSRDICQRGTSLTIQCQVDSQVTMMFWYRQQPGQSLTLIATANQGSEATYESGFVIDKFPISRPNLTFSTLTVSNMSPEDSSIYLCSVDLVFSGGGNYGYTFGSGTRLTVV.